Reported below is one TCR beta chain. In the study's own analysis: Amplifying reference gene primers gave estimates of nucleated cell counts. The table came from immunoSEQ multiplex PCR; TCRdb's copy has only in-frame clones and leaves some out. That table gives V, J and clone size, and the DNA gave D and trimming. The sample shows under 80,000 clones, approximately 87% of them seen only once. This sample was included in a study of blood T cell repertoires in COVID-19. Overall study: In each case, the material was cDNA or gDNA derived from T cells, B-cell-depleted T cells, or PBMCs.

This receptor was taken from a man older than 75 in a cohort sampled during active COVID-19. Sequenced: peripheral blood.

The CDR3 nucleotides are TGTGCCAGCAGTTACGCCGGGGGTGAGGAGACCCAGTACTTC. It translates to CASSYAGGEETQYF. The chain is built from TRBV6-5 and TRBJ2-5; maybe TRBD2 (6 bases). Germline V lookup: CDR1 MNHEY, CDR2 SVGAGI. This CDR3 is built from 14 residues. The V gene lost 2 bases and the J gene lost 5 bases, with 12 bases spanning the gap.